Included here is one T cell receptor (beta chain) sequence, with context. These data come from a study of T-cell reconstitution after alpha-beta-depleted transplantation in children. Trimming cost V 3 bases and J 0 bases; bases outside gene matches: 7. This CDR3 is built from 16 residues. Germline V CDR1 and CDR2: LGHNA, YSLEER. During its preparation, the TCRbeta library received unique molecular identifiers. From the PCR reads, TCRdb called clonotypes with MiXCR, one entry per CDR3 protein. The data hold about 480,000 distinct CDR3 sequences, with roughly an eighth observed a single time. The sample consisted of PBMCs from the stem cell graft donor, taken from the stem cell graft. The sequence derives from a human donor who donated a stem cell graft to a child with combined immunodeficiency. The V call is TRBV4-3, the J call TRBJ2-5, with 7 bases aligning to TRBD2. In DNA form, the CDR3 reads TGCGCCAGCAGCCAGCTGGGAGCGGGGAACCAAGAGACCCAGTACTTC. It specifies CASSQLGAGNQETQYF.